This entry concerns a single T cell receptor (beta chain). Its antigen is still unknown. One base away lies a much larger clone, so this may be a sequencing read error. These data come from a study of tumor-infiltrating lymphocytes in primary liver carcinoma. The CDR3 has 15 amino acids. CDR1 and CDR2 from the germline V gene are MNHNY and SVGAGI (reference sequence). Study results and limitations: Tumors and blood were compared for top-250-clone fraction, and tumors had the significantly higher value (p = 0.039).

They got blood RNA out of unsorted whole blood and also pulled out germline DNA. TCR beta cDNA was reverse-transcribed from roughly 520 ng of total RNA. The reaction used a constant-region primer and ProtoScript II reverse transcriptase. The TCR beta library was amplified through three nested multiplex PCR rounds in a modified ARM-PCR procedure. The two initial PCR rounds, 9 to 11 cycles each, used TRBV1-TRBV30 forward and C-beta reverse primers. TCRdb re-called the multiplex PCR reads with MiXCR, one entry per CDR3 protein. This table has 330,000 or so distinct CDR3 sequences, almost 65% appearing once.

This TCR came from a man aged 35 to 55 with primary liver carcinoma and hepatitis B virus infection. This chain uses TRBV6-6 with TRBJ2-7; D might be TRBD1 (5 bases). Sequencing was carried out using peripheral blood. The CDR3: CASSYSRDRPIEHYF. CDR3 DNA: TGTGCCAGCAGTTACAGCCGCGACAGACCGATCGAGCACTACTTC.